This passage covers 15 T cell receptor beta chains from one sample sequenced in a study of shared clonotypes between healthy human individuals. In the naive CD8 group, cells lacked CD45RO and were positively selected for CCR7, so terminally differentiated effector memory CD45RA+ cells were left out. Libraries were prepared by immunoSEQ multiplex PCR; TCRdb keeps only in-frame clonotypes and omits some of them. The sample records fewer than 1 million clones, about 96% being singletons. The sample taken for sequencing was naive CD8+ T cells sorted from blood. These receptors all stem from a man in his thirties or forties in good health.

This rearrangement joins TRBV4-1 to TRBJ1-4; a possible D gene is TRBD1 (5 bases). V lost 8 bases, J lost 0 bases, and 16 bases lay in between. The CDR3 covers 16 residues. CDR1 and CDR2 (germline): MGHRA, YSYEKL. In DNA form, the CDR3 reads TGCGCCAGCCTGCCGAGGGGAGATGCAACTAATGAAAAACTGTTTTTT. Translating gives CASLPRGDATNEKLFF.

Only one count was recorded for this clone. The CDR3 DNA follows: TGTGCCATCCTCAACCCGGGACAGGGGGACACCGGGGAGCTGTTTTTT. Translation: CAILNPGQGDTGELFF. The chain has TRBV10-3 and TRBJ2-2; 11 bases are a match to TRBD1. CDR3 length equals 16 residues. Per the germline V gene, CDR1 is ENHRY and CDR2 is SYGVKD. Trimming cost V 8 bases and J 3 bases; bases outside gene matches: 8.

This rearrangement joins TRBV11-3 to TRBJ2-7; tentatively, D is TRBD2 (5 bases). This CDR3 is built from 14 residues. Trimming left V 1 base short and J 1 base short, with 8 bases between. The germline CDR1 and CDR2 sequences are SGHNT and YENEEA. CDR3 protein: CASSLGTGSYEQYF. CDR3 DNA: TGTGCCAGCAGCTTAGGGACGGGGTCCTACGAGCAGTACTTC.

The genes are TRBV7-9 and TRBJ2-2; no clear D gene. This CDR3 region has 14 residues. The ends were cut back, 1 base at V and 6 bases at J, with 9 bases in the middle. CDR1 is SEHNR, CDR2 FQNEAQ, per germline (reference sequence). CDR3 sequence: CASSLVYSPGELFF. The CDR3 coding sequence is TGTGCCAGCAGCTTAGTCTACTCCCCCGGGGAGCTGTTTTTT.

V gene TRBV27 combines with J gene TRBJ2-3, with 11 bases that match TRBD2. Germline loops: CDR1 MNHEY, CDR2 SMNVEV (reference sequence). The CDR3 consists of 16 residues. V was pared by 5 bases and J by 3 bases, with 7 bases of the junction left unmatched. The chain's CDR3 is CASSPIGTSGTDTQYF. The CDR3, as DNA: TGTGCCAGCAGTCCTATCGGGACTAGCGGAACAGATACGCAGTATTTT.

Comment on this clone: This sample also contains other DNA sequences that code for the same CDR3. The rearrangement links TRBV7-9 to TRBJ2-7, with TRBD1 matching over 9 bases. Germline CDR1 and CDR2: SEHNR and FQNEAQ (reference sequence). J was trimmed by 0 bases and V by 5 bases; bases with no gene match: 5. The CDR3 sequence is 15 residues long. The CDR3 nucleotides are TGTGCCAGCAGCCCGGGACAGGGAAGCTCCTACGAGCAGTACTTC. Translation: CASSPGQGSSYEQYF.

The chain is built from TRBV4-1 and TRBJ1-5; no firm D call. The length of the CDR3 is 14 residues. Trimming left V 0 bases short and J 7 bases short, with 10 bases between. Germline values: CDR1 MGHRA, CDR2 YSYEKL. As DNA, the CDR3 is TGCGCCAGCAGCCAAGAAGGTAGGGAACAGCCCCAGCATTTT. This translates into CASSQEGREQPQHF.

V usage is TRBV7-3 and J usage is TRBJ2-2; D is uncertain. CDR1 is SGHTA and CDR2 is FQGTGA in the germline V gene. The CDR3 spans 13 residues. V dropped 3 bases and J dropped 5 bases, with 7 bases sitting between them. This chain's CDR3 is CASSFQQTGELFF. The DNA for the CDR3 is TGTGCCAGCAGCTTTCAGCAAACCGGGGAGCTGTTTTTT.

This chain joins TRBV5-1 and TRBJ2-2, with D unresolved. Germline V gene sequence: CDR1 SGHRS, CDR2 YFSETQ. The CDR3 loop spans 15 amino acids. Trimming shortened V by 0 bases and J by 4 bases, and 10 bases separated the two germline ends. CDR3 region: CASSLVWEGTGELFF. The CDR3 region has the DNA TGCGCCAGCAGCTTGGTGTGGGAAGGCACCGGGGAGCTGTTTTTT.

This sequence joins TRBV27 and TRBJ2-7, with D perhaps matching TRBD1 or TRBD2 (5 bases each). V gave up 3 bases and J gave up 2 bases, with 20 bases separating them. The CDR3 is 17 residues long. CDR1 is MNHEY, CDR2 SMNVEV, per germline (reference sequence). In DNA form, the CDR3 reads TGTGCCAGCAGTTTTTCCCTACCCGGGACGATAGCCTACGAGCAGTACTTC. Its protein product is CASSFSLPGTIAYEQYF.

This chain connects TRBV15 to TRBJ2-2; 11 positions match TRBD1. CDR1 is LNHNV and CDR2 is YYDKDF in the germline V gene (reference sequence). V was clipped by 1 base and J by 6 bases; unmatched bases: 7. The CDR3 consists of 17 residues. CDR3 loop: CATSRVEGQGVPGELFF. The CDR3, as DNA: TGTGCCACCAGCAGAGTAGAGGGACAGGGGGTTCCCGGGGAGCTGTTTTTT.

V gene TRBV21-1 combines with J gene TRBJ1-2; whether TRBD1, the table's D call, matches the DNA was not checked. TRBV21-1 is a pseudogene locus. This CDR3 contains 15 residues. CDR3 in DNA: TGTGCCAGCAGCCCCCCGGACAGGGATAACTATGGCTACACCTTC. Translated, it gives CASSPPDRDNYGYTF.

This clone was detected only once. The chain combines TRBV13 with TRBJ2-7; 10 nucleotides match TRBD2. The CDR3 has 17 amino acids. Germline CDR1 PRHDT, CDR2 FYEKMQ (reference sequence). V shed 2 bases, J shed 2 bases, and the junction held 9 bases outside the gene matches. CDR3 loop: CASSLRASGSLPYEQYF. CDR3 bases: TGTGCCAGCAGCTTACGGGCTAGCGGGAGCCTCCCCTACGAGCAGTACTTC.

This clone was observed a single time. The CDR3 is CASSFTPLAGDNEQFF. Here the CDR3 DNA reads TGTGCCAGCAGTTTTACCCCCCTAGCGGGAGACAATGAGCAGTTCTTC. This chain uses TRBV27 with TRBJ2-1; the match to TRBD2 covers 10 bases. The CDR3 extends over 16 amino acids. V was pared by 3 bases and J by 5 bases, with 7 bases of the junction left unmatched. Germline V gene sequence: CDR1 MNHEY, CDR2 SMNVEV (reference sequence).

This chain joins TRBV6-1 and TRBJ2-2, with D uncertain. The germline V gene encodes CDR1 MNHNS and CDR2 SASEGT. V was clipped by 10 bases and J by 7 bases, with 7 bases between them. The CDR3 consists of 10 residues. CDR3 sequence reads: CANGGGELFF. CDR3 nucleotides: TGTGCCAATGGCGGCGGGGAGCTGTTTTTT.